This entry describes one T cell receptor beta chain. The antigen is not known. V lost 5 bases and J 2 bases, leaving 12 bases between the germline ends. The germline CDR1 and CDR2 sequences are SGHAT and FQNNGV. CDR3 length: 14 amino acids. This specimen belongs to a study of shared clonotypes between healthy human individuals. The investigators split CD4+ cells into a CD45RA+ naive subset and a CD45RA-negative memory subset. Deep level was the assay's run setting. Genomic DNA of each subset was evenly split across several immunoSEQ plates. Assay used: immunoSEQ multiplex PCR; TCRdb lists only in-frame clones, some missing. The sample includes some 550,000 clones, approximately 97% of them seen just once. Points from the study as a whole: Donors were few, which limited the genetic and exposure-history diversity represented.

This chain joins TRBV11-2 and TRBJ2-5, with D perhaps matching TRBD1 (6 bases). The TCR originated in a woman in her twenties or thirties in good health. The source material was naive CD4+ T cells sorted from blood. Subset here: CD45RA+ positively selected. CDR3 in amino acids: CASSLGQGQETQYF. The CDR3 DNA follows: TGTGCCAGCAGCCTCGGGCAGGGGCAAGAGACCCAGTACTTC.